Each of the 23 T cell receptor beta chains below was sequenced from the same sample in a study of blood T cells in healthy people across ages. PCR was performed a second time for 7 to 11 cycles using a sample-barcoded 5' primer and a J-beta primer mix. From the 5' RACE reads, TCRdb called clonotypes with MiXCR, one entry per CDR3 protein. This table holds around 1,000,000 distinct CDR3 sequences, more than 30% found once. Input material: blood. The source of these receptors is a young man in good health.

The chain is built from TRBV10-3 and TRBJ2-1, with 9 bases matching TRBD1. This CDR3 is 14 amino acids long. Looked up from germline, CDR1 is ENHRY and CDR2 is SYGVKD. J was trimmed by 3 bases and V by 7 bases; bases with no gene match: 4. DNA of the CDR3: TGTGCCATCAAACGGGACAGGGACTACAATGAGCAGTTCTTC. This gives the protein CAIKRDRDYNEQFF.

The chain recombines TRBV2 with TRBJ2-7; TRBD1 is a possible D gene (7 bases). The CDR3 consists of 17 residues. In germline, CDR1 is SNHLY, CDR2 FYNNEI. Trimming stripped 10 bases from V and 5 bases from J, with 30 bases between. CDR3 nucleotide sequence: TGTGCCACCCTACCTGACAGGGAGGATAAGTCATCGGACGAGCAGTACTTC. Its translation is CATLPDREDKSSDEQYF.

The rearrangement uses TRBV28 and TRBJ2-7; 7 bases agree with TRBD1. The CDR3 is 13 amino acids. Losses at the gene ends were 6 bases for V and 7 bases for J; bases not matched to a gene: 9. CDR1 MDHEN and CDR2 SYDVKM come from the germline V gene. The CDR3 region has the DNA TGTGCCAGCAGATCGGGACAGTACAATGAGCAGTACTTC. Protein product: CASRSGQYNEQYF.

This clonotype was seen a few times. The chain employs TRBV7-2 and TRBJ1-2, with TRBD1 as a possible D gene (5 bases). Looked up from germline, CDR1 is SGHTA and CDR2 is FQGNSA. The CDR3 totals 13 residues. The ends were cut back, 1 base at V and 7 bases at J, with 10 bases in the middle. The CDR3 reads CASSLGREGGYTF. The DNA of the CDR3 is TGTGCCAGCAGCTTAGGCAGGGAGGGTGGCTACACCTTC.

The V gene is TRBV6-1, the J gene TRBJ1-2; a possible D gene is TRBD1 (5 bases). CDR3 length equals 10 residues. Germline lookup yields CDR1 MNHNS and CDR2 SASEGT. Trimming took off 8 bases at V and 13 bases at J, with 14 bases between the two ends. CDR3 DNA sequence: TGTGCCAGCTCGGGGCAGGCCCCCACCTTC. This encodes CASSGQAPTF.

This clonotype appeared a single time. This chain links TRBV3-1 with TRBJ1-5; D is undetermined. The germline CDR1 and CDR2 sequences are LGHDT and YNNKEL (reference sequence). The V end was cut by 6 bases, the J end by 6 bases, with 18 bases between. The CDR3 spans 15 residues. The CDR3, as DNA: TGTGCCAGCAGTCAAAATCCGACTGGATCTCAGCCCCAGCATTTT. Translation gives CASSQNPTGSQPQHF.

Details on this clonotype: A much larger clone is a single base away; this may be a read error. The J gene is TRBJ2-3, the V gene TRBV27, with D maybe TRBD1 (5 bases). V shed 6 bases and J shed 8 bases, with 12 bases lying between them. Germline lookup yields CDR1 MNHEY and CDR2 SMNVEV (reference sequence). The CDR3 totals 12 residues. The DNA for the CDR3 is TGTGCCAGCAGCAGGGTTGCAGGTACGCAGTATTTT. Its protein product is CASSRVAGTQYF.

This clonotype was seen a handful of times. This chain links TRBV4-3 with TRBJ2-7; D is perhaps TRBD1 or TRBD2 (5 bases each). There are 15 residues in the CDR3. Deletions cut 0 bases from V and 3 bases from J, with 12 bases between. CDR1 and CDR2 from the germline V gene are LGHNA and YSLEER. The CDR3 here is CASSQDRGRSYEQYF. CDR3 DNA sequence: TGCGCCAGCAGCCAAGATCGGGGACGGAGCTACGAGCAGTACTTC.

The genes are TRBV20-1 and TRBJ2-4; D unclear. Germline CDR1 and CDR2: DFQATT and SNEGSKA (reference sequence). V lost 7 bases, J lost 1 base, and 17 bases lay in between. The CDR3 runs to 15 residues. In DNA, the CDR3 is TGCAGTGTTCCCACCGCTGGAAGGGCCAAAAACATTCAGTACTTC. Translation gives CSVPTAGRAKNIQYF.

This rearrangement joins TRBV6-2 or TRBV6-3 to TRBJ1-2; D gene ambiguous. The CDR3 has 13 amino acids. The V gene lost 1 base and the J gene lost 7 bases, with 10 bases spanning the gap. CDR1 and CDR2 from the germline V gene are MNHEY and SVGEGT. The chain's CDR3 is CASSYYPESGYTF. DNA of the CDR3: TGTGCCAGCAGTTACTACCCGGAGAGTGGCTACACCTTC.

This chain uses TRBV5-6 with TRBJ2-1; TRBD2 matches 8 bases. The CDR3 runs to 18 residues. The trim removed 1 base at V and 9 bases at J, leaving 18 bases unmatched. Germline CDR1 SGHDT, CDR2 YYEEEE. CDR3 residues: CASSLLSGTSGGAGEQFF. CDR3 nucleotide sequence: TGTGCCAGCAGCTTGTTGTCCGGGACTAGTGGGGGGGCCGGTGAGCAGTTCTTC. Complete variable domain (other parts from reference TRBV5-6 and TRBJ2-1): DAGVTQSPTHLIKTRGQQVTLRCSPKSGHDTVSWYQQALGQGPQFIFQYYEEEERQRGNFPDRFSGHQFPNYSSELNVNALLLGDSALYLCASSLLSGTSGGAGEQFFGPGTRLTVL.

The V call is TRBV6-6, the J call TRBJ2-3; the D call may be TRBD1 or TRBD2 (5 bases each). Trimming pared 10 bases from V and 4 bases from J, leaving 15 bases between. This CDR3 spans 13 amino acids. Germline V gives CDR1 MNHNY, CDR2 SVGAGI (reference sequence). CDR3 amino acids: CATRDGSPDTQYF. DNA of the CDR3: TGTGCCACACGGGACGGTTCTCCAGATACGCAGTATTTT.

The rearrangement joins TRBV10-3 to TRBJ2-2; D unclear. The CDR3 sequence is 15 residues long. V lost 5 bases and J lost 2, with 12 bases in between. CDR1 is ENHRY and CDR2 is SYGVKD in the germline V gene. CDR3 nucleotides: TGTGCCATCAGTAATGACTGGTTAAACACCGGGGAGCTGTTTTTT. This sequence encodes CAISNDWLNTGELFF.

The V gene is TRBV7-2, the J gene TRBJ2-7; D gene uncertain. CDR1 and CDR2 from the germline V gene are SGHTA and FQGNSA. The length of the CDR3 is 11 residues. Trimming cost V 7 bases and J 4 bases, with 8 bases left between them. The CDR3 coding sequence is TGTGCCAGCATGGCGAGGTACGAGCAGTACTTC. Encoded protein: CASMARYEQYF.

V and J are TRBV10-3 and TRBJ2-5; 10 positions match TRBD1. The CDR3 runs to 17 residues. CDR1 is ENHRY and CDR2 is SYGVKD in the germline V gene. J was trimmed by 11 bases and V by 4 bases; bases with no gene match: 19. The CDR3 bases are TGTGCCATCAGTGGATATAAGGACAGGGGGTTGGTCAATGAGCAGTACTTC. Its protein product is CAISGYKDRGLVNEQYF.

This rearrangement joins TRBV20-1 to TRBJ1-5, with D unresolved. V lost 0 bases and J lost 3, with 15 bases in between. The CDR3 sequence is 16 residues long. Germline-derived CDR1 and CDR2 are DFQATT and SNEGSKA (reference sequence). The CDR3 loop reads CSARDGRGNSNQPQHF. CDR3 DNA sequence: TGCAGTGCTAGAGATGGCAGAGGGAATTCCAATCAGCCCCAGCATTTT.

In the case of this clonotype: This sequence may be a read error, since a much larger clone differs from it by one base. No conserved phenylalanine or tryptophan is present at the end of the CDR3, so a read error is the likely explanation. This chain joins TRBV12-3 or TRBV12-4 and TRBJ2-3; D might be TRBD1 or TRBD2, each matching 5 bases. Trimming cost V 8 bases and J 5 bases, with 5 bases left between them. The CDR3 is 10 residues long. The DNA of the CDR3 is TGTGCCAGCGGGGGAGATACGCAGTATTCT. It is translated as CASGGDTQYS.

This rearrangement joins TRBV3-1 to TRBJ1-1, with 9 positions matching TRBD1. The CDR3 is 14 residues long. V gave up 7 bases and J gave up 8 bases; unmatched junction bases: 11. The germline V gene has CDR1 LGHDT and CDR2 YNNKEL (reference sequence). CDR3 region: CASTPHRGLEEAFF. CDR3 DNA: TGTGCCAGCACCCCTCACAGGGGGCTAGAAGAAGCTTTCTTT.

The CDR3 DNA sequence: TGCAGTGCTAGAGACCCGCTAGCGGGGGGGCTCGGAGATACGCAGTATTTT. The encoded protein is CSARDPLAGGLGDTQYF. The J gene is TRBJ2-3, the V gene TRBV20-1, with 12 bases that match TRBD2. The CDR3 spans 17 residues. Germline loops: CDR1 DFQATT, CDR2 SNEGSKA (reference sequence). Losses at the gene ends were 0 bases for V and 5 bases for J; bases not matched to a gene: 9.

Turning to this clonotype: A junction end diverges from the germline sequence, so it may reflect a read error. This chain connects TRBV27 to TRBJ2-5, with D perhaps being TRBD1 or TRBD2 (5 bases each). CDR1 and CDR2 (germline): MNHEY, SMNVEV (reference sequence). The CDR3 sequence is 15 residues long. The CDR3, as DNA: TGTGCCAACAGTTTTTACGGGGACGAACAAGAGACCCAGTACTTC. Its translation is CANSFYGDEQETQYF.

The chain has TRBV12-3 or TRBV12-4 and TRBJ2-5, with TRBD2 as a possible D gene (7 bases). V lost 2 bases and J 4 bases, leaving 11 bases between the germline ends. This CDR3 spans 14 amino acids. The CDR3 sequence is CASSLKGGGETQYF. The CDR3 nucleotides read TGTGCCAGCAGTTTAAAGGGAGGGGGAGAGACCCAGTACTTC.

The chain uses TRBV15 and TRBJ1-3; no definite D call. The V end lost 3 bases, the J end lost 8 bases, and 11 bases lay between the germline ends. CDR1 is LNHNV and CDR2 is YYDKDF in the germline V gene (reference sequence). The CDR3 extends over 13 amino acids. This CDR3 reads CATSRPQMDTIYF. CDR3 sequence (DNA): TGTGCCACCAGCAGGCCCCAGATGGACACCATATATTTT.

This clonotype appeared many times. The V call is TRBV12-3 or TRBV12-4, the J call TRBJ2-3; maybe TRBD1 (5 bases). The CDR3 has 13 residues. V lost 6 bases and J 4 bases, leaving 11 bases between the germline ends. The CDR3 DNA follows: TGTGCCAGCAGCGACAGCCATGCAGATACGCAGTATTTT. Amino acids: CASSDSHADTQYF.